This entry features one TCR beta chain sequence. The data were obtained in a study of T cell responses to AZD1222 COVID-19 vaccine. Pooled together were second doses at about 4 or about 12 weeks. Clones were read by immunoSEQ multiplex PCR, and TCRdb kept only the in-frame ones, dropping some. The table shows about 120,000 clones, with roughly nine tenths occurring only once. Germline V gene sequence: CDR1 SGHTS, CDR2 YDEGEE. The CDR3 is 16 amino acids. Trimming pared 4 bases from V and 0 bases from J, leaving 13 bases between. This sequence was found in an adult who received the AZD1222 COVID-19 vaccine. The chain links TRBV5-8 to TRBJ1-4; D is uncertain. The sequencing here drew on peripheral blood, taken 28 days after the second AZD1222 dose. The CDR3 protein is CASSVGMSATNEKLFF. CDR3 nucleotide sequence: TGTGCCAGCAGCGTGGGTATGAGCGCAACTAATGAAAAACTGTTTTTT.